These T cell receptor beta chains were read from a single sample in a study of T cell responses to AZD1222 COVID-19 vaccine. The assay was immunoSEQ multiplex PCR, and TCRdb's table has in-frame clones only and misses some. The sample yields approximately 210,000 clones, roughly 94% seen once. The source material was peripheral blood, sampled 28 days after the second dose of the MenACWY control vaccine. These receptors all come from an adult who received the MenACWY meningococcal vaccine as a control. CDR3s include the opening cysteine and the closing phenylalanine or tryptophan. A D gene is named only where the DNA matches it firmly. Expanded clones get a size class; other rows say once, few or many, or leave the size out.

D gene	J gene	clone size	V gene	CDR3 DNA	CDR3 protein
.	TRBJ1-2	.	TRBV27	TGTGCCAGCAGCCCCCGAGGGGGGCAAGGCTACACCTTC	CASSPRGGQGYTF
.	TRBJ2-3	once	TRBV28	TGTGCCAGCATGGCCTTGGATACGCAGTATTTT	CASMALDTQYF
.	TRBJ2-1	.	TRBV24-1	TGTGCCACCAGTATCATTGAGGGGGGTGAGCAGTTCTTC	CATSIIEGGEQFF
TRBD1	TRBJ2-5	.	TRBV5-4	TGTGCCAGCAGCATTGGACAGGACCAGACCCAGTACTTC	CASSIGQDQTQYF
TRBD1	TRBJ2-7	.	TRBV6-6	TGTGCCAGCAGCCCGGGACAGTGGGAGCAGTACTTC	CASSPGQWEQYF
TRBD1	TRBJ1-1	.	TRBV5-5	TGTGCCAGCAGTATGAGGGAGGGGGCAAGGACTGAAGCTTTCTTT	CASSMREGARTEAFF
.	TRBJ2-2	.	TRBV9	TGTGCCAGCAGTCGCAGGGCCGGGGAGCTGTTTTTT	CASSRRAGELFF
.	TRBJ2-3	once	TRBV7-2	TGTGCCAGCAGCTTACGGGCTAGCGCGTCGGGTACAGATACGCAGTATTTT	CASSLRASASGTDTQYF
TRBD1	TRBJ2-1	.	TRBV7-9	TGTGCCAGCAGCCTCCCGGGGACAGACAATGAGCAGTTCTTC	CASSLPGTDNEQFF
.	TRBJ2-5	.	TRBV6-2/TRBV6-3	TGTGCCAGCAGTTACTCGATGGGCCAGCAAGAGACCCAGTACTTC	CASSYSMGQQETQYF
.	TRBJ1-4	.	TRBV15	TGTGCCACCAGCAGAGATCCCGGGGAAAAACTGTTTTTT	CATSRDPGEKLFF
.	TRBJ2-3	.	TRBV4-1	TGCGCCAGCAGCCAAGATCGAACTATAGGGGTGATAGATACGCAGTATTTT	CASSQDRTIGVIDTQYF
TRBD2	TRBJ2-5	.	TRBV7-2	TGTGCCAGCAGCTTCGCACTAGCGGGAAGAGAGACCCAGTACTTC	CASSFALAGRETQYF
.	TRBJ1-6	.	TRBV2	TGTGCCAGCAACCCGGGCAGGGGCAATTCACCCCTCCACTTT	CASNPGRGNSPLHF
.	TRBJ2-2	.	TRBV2	TGTGCCAGCCTGGGGGCAGGGGCCGGGGAGCTGTTTTTT	CASLGAGAGELFF
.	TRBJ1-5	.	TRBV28	TGTGCCAGCAGTCCCCTTAACGGGAATCAGCCCCAGCATTTT	CASSPLNGNQPQHF
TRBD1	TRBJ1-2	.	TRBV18	TGTGCCAGCTCACCAGCTGCGGGCCCGACAGGGACGGAATATGGCTACACCTTC	CASSPAAGPTGTEYGYTF
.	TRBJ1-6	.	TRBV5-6	TGTGCCAGCAGCTGGTATGTCCGGGCCTCGGGTTCACCCCTCCACTTT	CASSWYVRASGSPLHF
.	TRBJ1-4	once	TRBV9	TGTGCCAGCAGCGTTGAGTGGGCTGGGGAAAAACTGTTTTTT	CASSVEWAGEKLFF
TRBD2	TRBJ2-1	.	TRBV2	TGTGCCAGCCATTTGACTAGCGGGAACAATGAGCAGTTCTTC	CASHLTSGNNEQFF
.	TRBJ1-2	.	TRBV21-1	TGTGCCAGCAGCTCCTTTCCGGACAGGGGGCATAGGGATGGCTACACCTTC	CASSSFPDRGHRDGYTF
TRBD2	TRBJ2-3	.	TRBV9	TGTGCCAGCAGCTATAGCGGGAGCACAGATACGCAGTATTTT	CASSYSGSTDTQYF
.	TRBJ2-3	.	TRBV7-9	TGTGCCAGCAGCTTTTGGGGGAGGGGGAATACGCAGTATTTT	CASSFWGRGNTQYF
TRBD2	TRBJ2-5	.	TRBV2	TGTGCCAGCATGTCCCCGGTTTCCGGACTAGCAACCCAAGAGACCCAGTACTTC	CASMSPVSGLATQETQYF
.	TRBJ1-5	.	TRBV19	TGTGCCAGTAGTATCCTAGTCCCGGGGGCTCAGCCCCAGCATTTT	CASSILVPGAQPQHF
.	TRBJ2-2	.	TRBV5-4	TGTGCCAGCAGCTTGCGGGGGAACACCGGGGAGCTGTTTTTT	CASSLRGNTGELFF
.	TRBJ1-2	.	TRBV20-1	TGCAGTGCTAGTGTCCTAACGACACATGGCTACACCTTC	CSASVLTTHGYTF
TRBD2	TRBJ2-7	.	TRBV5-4	TGTGCCAGCAGCGTGGCTAGCGGGAGGGCCGACTACGAGCAGTACTTC	CASSVASGRADYEQYF